The next 5 T cell receptor beta chains were all read from a single sample in a study of memory CD4+ T cells and cytomegalovirus serostatus. Libraries were prepared by immunoSEQ multiplex PCR; TCRdb keeps only in-frame clonotypes and omits some of them. The sample yields about 54,000 clones, 70% to 85% seen once. The sort gate was single viable CD3+CD4+CD8-CD45RO+ cells for memory CD4+ T cells. Sequenced: memory CD4+ T cells from blood. These receptors were collected from an adult in good health and CMV-seropositive.

V and J are TRBV28 and TRBJ2-7; possibly TRBD2 for D (6 bases). The CDR3 runs to 14 residues. CDR1 is MDHEN and CDR2 is SYDVKM in the germline V gene. V dropped 3 bases and J dropped 5 bases, with 14 bases sitting between them. CDR3 DNA: TGTGCCAGCAGTTTCCCGGGAGCCAGAAACGAGCAGTACTTC. It yields the protein CASSFPGARNEQYF.

This clone has more than one count but fewer than ten. The chain links TRBV7-3 to TRBJ2-2, with a tentative D call TRBD2 (6 bases). Germline V lookup: CDR1 SGHTA, CDR2 FQGTGA. CDR3 size: 15 residues. Between the trimmed V and J ends, which lost 5 bases and 1 base, there was a span of 11 bases. The CDR3: CASSPNSGNTGELFF. CDR3 nucleotides: TGTGCCAGCAGCCCAAATAGCGGGAACACCGGGGAGCTGTTTTTT.

The V call is TRBV5-1, the J call TRBJ1-2, with 8 bases fitting TRBD1. V lost 4 bases, J lost 7 bases, and 12 bases stayed unmatched. Germline CDR1 SGHRS, CDR2 YFSETQ. The CDR3 runs to 15 residues. CDR3 residues: CASSNRQGAGSGYTF. The DNA for the CDR3 is TGCGCCAGCAGCAATAGGCAGGGGGCCGGATCTGGCTACACCTTC.

The gene calls are TRBV6-4 and TRBJ1-1; D perhaps matches TRBD1 (6 bases). Germline V gene data show CDR1 as MRHNA and CDR2 as SNTAGT. The CDR3 loop spans 13 amino acids. The germline V and J ends were trimmed by 5 bases and 4 bases, with 11 bases remaining between them. The chain's CDR3 is CASSRQAGTEAFF. In nucleotides, the CDR3 is TGTGCCAGCAGTAGACAGGCGGGCACTGAAGCTTTCTTT.

The chain combines TRBV5-1 with TRBJ2-7; tentative D call: TRBD1 (6 bases). V lost 5 bases and J lost 2, with 8 bases in between. Germline V gene data show CDR1 as SGHRS and CDR2 as YFSETQ. The CDR3 spans 12 residues. CDR3 nucleotides: TGCGCCAGCAGGGCAGGGGCCTACGAGCAGTACTTC. Translation: CASRAGAYEQYF.